The 23 T cell receptor beta chains listed next were all sequenced from one sample in a study of T cell changes during pregnancy in multiple sclerosis. The table came from immunoSEQ multiplex PCR; TCRdb's copy has only in-frame clones and leaves some out. The sample carries roughly 40,000 clones, 80% to 90% recorded once. The source was CD4+ T cells from peripheral blood mononuclear cells, collected before pregnancy. The receptor set was obtained from a female donor with multiple sclerosis, enrolled in a pregnancy study.

The CDR3 sequence is CASSESRSAATDTQYF. In DNA, the CDR3 is TGTGCCAGCAGTGAAAGCAGGTCCGCTGCCACAGATACGCAGTATTTT. The chain links TRBV6-1 to TRBJ2-3; D uncertain. The germline V gene has CDR1 MNHNS and CDR2 SASEGT. Trimming cost V 2 bases and J 2 bases, with 14 bases left between them. This CDR3 has 16 residues.

This clone was seen a single time. The chain carries TRBV7-9 and TRBJ2-5; 11 bases are shared with TRBD2. The CDR3 totals 19 residues. Losses at the gene ends were 2 bases for V and 0 bases for J; bases not matched to a gene: 11. Per germline, CDR1 SEHNR and CDR2 FQNEAQ (reference sequence). The chain's CDR3 is CASSLPNRTSGLYQETQYF. In nucleotides, the CDR3 is TGTGCCAGCAGCTTACCTAATCGGACTAGCGGGTTGTACCAAGAGACCCAGTACTTC.

The V call is TRBV5-1, the J call TRBJ2-2; TRBD1 agrees at 7 bases. This CDR3 contains 15 residues. Looked up from germline, CDR1 is SGHRS and CDR2 is YFSETQ. V was clipped by 4 bases and J by 1 base; unmatched bases: 4. The CDR3 loop is CASSPGTENTGELFF. The DNA of the CDR3 is TGCGCCAGCAGCCCCGGGACAGAGAACACCGGGGAGCTGTTTTTT.

J is TRBJ1-4 and V is TRBV5-8; TRBD1 might be the D (5 bases). V gave up 3 bases and J gave up 0 bases, with 9 bases separating them. Germline assignment: CDR1 SGHTS and CDR2 YDEGEE. The CDR3 contains 15 residues. The CDR3 loop reads CASSWGGSTNEKLFF. Written as DNA, the CDR3 is TGTGCCAGCAGCTGGGGGGGGTCAACTAATGAAAAACTGTTTTTT.

This clone was observed a few times. The chain has TRBV20-1 and TRBJ1-1, with D perhaps matching TRBD1 (5 bases). Germline assignment: CDR1 DFQATT and CDR2 SNEGSKA (reference sequence). This CDR3 has 11 residues. The CDR3 sequence is CSRAQGTEAFF. CDR3 sequence (DNA): TGCAGCCGGGCCCAGGGCACTGAAGCTTTCTTT.

V gene TRBV6-1 combines with J gene TRBJ2-3; tentatively, D is TRBD1 (6 bases). Trimming left V 7 bases short and J 4 bases short, with 12 bases between. The V gene's germline CDR1 is MNHNS and CDR2 SASEGT. The CDR3 contains 13 residues. In DNA form, the CDR3 reads TGTGCCAGCAATCTGGGGGCGGCAGATACGCAGTATTTT. Encoded protein: CASNLGAADTQYF.

V and J are TRBV18 and TRBJ2-5; D possibly corresponds to TRBD1 (6 bases). Trimming took off 3 bases at V and 2 bases at J, with 10 bases between the two ends. CDR3 size: 14 residues. Germline V lookup: CDR1 KGHSH, CDR2 LQKENI. The CDR3 region is CASSPWQGQETQYF. CDR3 sequence (DNA): TGTGCCAGCTCACCGTGGCAGGGGCAAGAGACCCAGTACTTC.

The chain combines TRBV10-1 with TRBJ2-7, with TRBD1 as a possible D gene (5 bases). CDR3 length equals 19 residues. With 0 bases removed from V and 1 base from J, the gap between germline ends came to 22 bases. Germline V gives CDR1 WNHNN, CDR2 SYGVQD (reference sequence). The CDR3 is CASSESFPGRVGESYEQYF. CDR3 nucleotides: TGCGCCAGCAGTGAGTCATTCCCGGGCAGGGTAGGTGAATCCTACGAGCAGTACTTC.

The chain links TRBV19 to TRBJ2-1, with D perhaps matching TRBD1 (8 bases). The V gene's germline CDR1 is LNHDA and CDR2 SQIVND (reference sequence). The CDR3 loop spans 15 amino acids. Trimming removed 2 bases at V and 6 bases at J, with 14 bases between. DNA for the CDR3: TGTGCCAGTAGTATACCGGGGGGACAGGCCAATGAGCAGTTCTTC. Translated, it gives CASSIPGGQANEQFF.

This clone turned up a few times. The V and J genes are TRBV5-6 and TRBJ1-4, with 9 bases lining up with TRBD1. Trimming at V came to 5 bases and at J to 6 bases, leaving 8 bases not matched to a gene. CDR1 and CDR2 from the germline V gene are SGHDT and YYEEEE. The CDR3 spans 15 residues. CDR3 DNA: TGTGCCAGCAGTTTTTTGGACAGGGGTTATGAAAAACTGTTTTTT. It codes for CASSFLDRGYEKLFF.

The table lists this clone with a few counts. This chain uses TRBV2 with TRBJ2-7; 7 bases fit TRBD2. The CDR3 is made up of 13 amino acids. Trimming took 6 bases from V and 4 from J; bases not matched to a gene: 6. The germline CDR1 and CDR2 sequences are SNHLY and FYNNEI. CDR3 loop: CASRASGPYEQYF. The CDR3, as DNA: TGTGCCAGCAGGGCTAGCGGACCTTACGAGCAGTACTTC.

The V call is TRBV6-5, the J call TRBJ2-3; 8 bases fit TRBD2. Germline CDR1 and CDR2: MNHEY and SVGAGI. Trimming at V came to 5 bases and at J to 8 bases, leaving 9 bases not matched to a gene. The CDR3 sequence is 14 residues long. Here the CDR3 reads CASSPAGTRGTQYF. The CDR3, as DNA: TGTGCCAGCAGTCCCGCGGGGACTAGGGGTACGCAGTATTTT.

In its sample, this clone was seen once. J is TRBJ1-5 and V is TRBV28; D possibly corresponds to TRBD1 (5 bases). V was pared by 2 bases and J by 4 bases, with 9 bases between. CDR1 and CDR2 (germline): MDHEN, SYDVKM. This CDR3 region has 14 residues. The CDR3 coding sequence is TGTGCCAGCAGTTTAGGCCAGGGAAATCAGCCCCAGCATTTT. Encoded protein: CASSLGQGNQPQHF.

The CDR3 DNA follows: TGTGCCAGCAGCATCGGACAAGGACAGACCCAGTACTTC. Its translation is CASSIGQGQTQYF. This chain joins TRBV7-9 and TRBJ2-5, with a weak D call TRBD1 (5 bases). The germline V and J ends were trimmed by 5 bases and 6 bases, with 13 bases remaining between them. The CDR3 runs to 13 residues. CDR1 and CDR2 from the germline V gene are SEHNR and FQNEAQ (reference sequence).

The table lists this clone with a count of one. A junction boundary mismatches the germline segment, possibly from a read error. This sequence joins TRBV6-1 and TRBJ1-2, with no clear D. Germline lookup yields CDR1 MNHNS and CDR2 SASEGT. The CDR3 sequence is 12 residues long. CDR3 coding DNA: TGTGCCATCAGTGACGTAAACTATGGCTACACCTTC. Its protein is CAISDVNYGYTF.

The chain joins TRBV18 to TRBJ2-7; TRBD1 matches 9 bases. Germline CDR1 reads KGHSH; CDR2 reads LQKENI. This CDR3 comprises 14 residues. V gave up 2 bases and J gave up 5 bases; unmatched junction bases: 4. The CDR3 region is CASSPTDRGNEQYF. CDR3 bases: TGTGCCAGCTCACCAACGGACAGGGGAAACGAGCAGTACTTC.

The chain joins TRBV21-1 to TRBJ2-2; the table names TRBD1, a call not compared with the DNA. TRBV21-1 is noted as a pseudogene. CDR3 size: 17 residues. CDR3 sequence: CASSKEQGTANTGELFF. The CDR3 DNA follows: TGTGCCAGCAGCAAAGAGCAGGGGACAGCCAACACCGGGGAGCTGTTTTTT.

J is TRBJ1-2 and V is TRBV5-1, with a possible D match to TRBD1 (6 bases). V was trimmed by 2 bases and J by 6 bases, leaving 14 bases between them. This CDR3 spans 14 amino acids. The V gene's germline CDR1 is SGHRS and CDR2 YFSETQ. The CDR3 bases are TGCGCCAGCAGCTTAGGGGGAGCCTCCAATGGCTACACCTTC. This sequence encodes CASSLGGASNGYTF.

The rearrangement links TRBV7-2 to TRBJ2-5; 8 positions agree with TRBD2. The CDR3 is made up of 15 amino acids. Germline assignment: CDR1 SGHTA and CDR2 FQGNSA. Trimming removed 5 bases from V and 1 base from J; junction bases left unmatched: 6. The CDR3 DNA follows: TGTGCCAGCAGCACTGGGGCGGGGGGCCAAGAGACCCAGTACTTC. Amino acids: CASSTGAGGQETQYF.

This clone occurred a few times. This chain joins TRBV6-5 and TRBJ1-5; the D gene is possibly TRBD1 (6 bases). V was shortened by 6 bases and J by 4 bases, with 7 bases between the two germline ends. CDR1 MNHEY and CDR2 SVGAGI come from the germline V gene. This CDR3 contains 12 residues. CDR3 sequence (DNA): TGTGCCAGCAGCACAGGGAATCAGCCCCAGCATTTT. Its translation: CASSTGNQPQHF.

This chain's CDR3 is CASSEENYGYTF. CDR3 in DNA: TGTGCCAGCAGTGAGGAGAACTATGGCTACACCTTC. This chain links TRBV6-1 with TRBJ1-2; D is unclear. Trimming pared 3 bases from V and 2 bases from J, leaving 4 bases between. Per germline, CDR1 MNHNS and CDR2 SASEGT. The CDR3 length is 12 residues.

This chain links TRBV19 with TRBJ1-2, with TRBD1 as a possible D gene (6 bases). CDR1 LNHDA and CDR2 SQIVND come from the germline V gene (reference sequence). This CDR3 is 16 amino acids long. With 3 bases removed from V and 4 bases from J, the gap between germline ends came to 18 bases. As DNA, the CDR3 is TGTGCCAGTAGTATCTGGGGGCCTGGTGGGGGCTATGGCTACACCTTC. Translating it yields CASSIWGPGGGYGYTF.

The chain couples TRBV27 to TRBJ1-2, with D perhaps matching TRBD1 (5 bases). Germline CDR1 MNHEY, CDR2 SMNVEV (reference sequence). There are 13 residues in the CDR3. V lost 5 bases to trimming and J lost 4 bases, with 11 bases between them. As DNA, the CDR3 is TGTGCCAGCAGTCTGGGACTATCCTATGGCTACACCTTC. Translating it yields CASSLGLSYGYTF.